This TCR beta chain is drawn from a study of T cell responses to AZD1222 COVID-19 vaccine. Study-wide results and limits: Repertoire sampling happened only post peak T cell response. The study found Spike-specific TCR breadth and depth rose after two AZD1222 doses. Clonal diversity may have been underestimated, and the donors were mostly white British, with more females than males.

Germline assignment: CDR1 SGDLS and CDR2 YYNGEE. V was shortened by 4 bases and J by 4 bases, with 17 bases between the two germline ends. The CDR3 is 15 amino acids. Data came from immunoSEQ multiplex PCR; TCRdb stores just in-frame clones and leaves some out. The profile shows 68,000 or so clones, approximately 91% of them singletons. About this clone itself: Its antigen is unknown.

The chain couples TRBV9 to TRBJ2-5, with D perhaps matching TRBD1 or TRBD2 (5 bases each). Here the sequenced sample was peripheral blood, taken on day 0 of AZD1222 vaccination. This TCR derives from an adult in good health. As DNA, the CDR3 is TGTGCCAGCAGCCTCTGGGGGAGACTCTTAGAGACCCAGTACTTC. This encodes CASSLWGRLLETQYF.